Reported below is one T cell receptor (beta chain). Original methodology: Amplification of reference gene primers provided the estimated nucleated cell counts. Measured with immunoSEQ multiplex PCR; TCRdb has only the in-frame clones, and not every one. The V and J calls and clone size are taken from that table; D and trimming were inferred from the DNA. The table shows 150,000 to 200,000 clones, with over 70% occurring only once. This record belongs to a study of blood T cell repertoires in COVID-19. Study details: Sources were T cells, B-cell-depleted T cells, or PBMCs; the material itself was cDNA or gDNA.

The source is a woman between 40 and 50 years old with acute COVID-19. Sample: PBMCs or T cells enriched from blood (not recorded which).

The CDR3 protein is CASSVGGGEAFF. The DNA for the CDR3 is TGTGCCAGCAGCGTAGGGGGCGGTGAAGCTTTCTTT. The chain couples TRBV6-5 to TRBJ1-1; 7 bases align to TRBD1. V was pared by 6 bases and J by 7 bases, with 5 bases of the junction left unmatched. The CDR3 runs to 12 residues. Germline V lookup: CDR1 MNHEY, CDR2 SVGAGI.